A single sample gave rise to the 29 T cell receptor beta chains below, sequenced in a study of blood T cells in healthy people across ages. The authors ran a second PCR of roughly 6 to 12 cycles using a sample-barcoded 5' primer and a J-beta primer mix. Each CDR3 protein gets one entry after TCRdb re-called the 5' RACE reads with MiXCR. The sample carries over 1,500,000 distinct CDR3 sequences, around 40% recorded once. The sequenced material came from blood. The source of these receptors is a human donor in good health.

The chain recombines TRBV9 with TRBJ1-2; D is perhaps TRBD1 (6 bases). Trimming removed 4 bases from V and 7 bases from J, with 17 bases in between. Germline V gene sequence: CDR1 SGDLS, CDR2 YYNGEE. CDR3 length: 14 residues. The DNA for the CDR3 is TGTGCCAGCAGCTGGGACACCATTAACAGTGGCTACACCTTC. Its protein product is CASSWDTINSGYTF.

This clonotype was detected only once. The chain has TRBV12-3 or TRBV12-4 and TRBJ2-1, with D perhaps matching TRBD2 (6 bases). The CDR3 has 16 amino acids. V was pared by 6 bases and J by 10 bases, with 25 bases between. In DNA, the CDR3 is TGTGCCAGCAGCTTGCCCGGGGACGGAGGGCCCTACGAGCAGTTCTTC. It specifies CASSLPGDGGPYEQFF.

The CDR3 here is CASSPSGPNYEQYF. The CDR3 nucleotides read TGTGCCAGCAGCCCCTCGGGACCTAACTACGAGCAGTACTTC. The rearrangement links TRBV5-5 to TRBJ2-7, with D perhaps assigned TRBD1 or TRBD2 (5 bases each). Trimming took off 4 bases at V and 3 bases at J, with 14 bases between the two ends. This CDR3 contains 14 residues. In germline, CDR1 is SGHKS, CDR2 YYEKEE (reference sequence). Filled out from reference TRBV5-5 and TRBJ2-7, the complete variable domain reads DAGVTQSPTHLIKTRGQQVTLRCSPISGHKSVSWYQQVLGQGPQFIFQYYEKEERGRGNFPDRFSARQFPNYSSELNVNALLLGDSALYLCASSPSGPNYEQYFGPGTRLTVT.

V gene TRBV7-2 combines with J gene TRBJ2-5; 7 positions match TRBD2. The DNA end is a closer match to TRBJ2-7, so the J assignment may be wrong. The CDR3 has 15 amino acids. Germline CDR1 reads SGHTA; CDR2 reads FQGNSA. The CDR3 loop is CASSLVQREPYEQYF. CDR3 coding DNA: TGTGCCAGCAGCTTAGTGCAGCGGGAACCTTACGAGCAGTACTTC.

This clonotype was seen just once. The chain combines TRBV7-2 with TRBJ2-5; D is undetermined. The V end lost 5 bases, the J end lost 0 bases, and 13 bases lay between the germline ends. The germline gives CDR1 SGHTA, CDR2 FQGNSA. The CDR3 runs to 15 residues. CDR3 protein: CASSPPDLYQETQYF. In nucleotides, the CDR3 is TGTGCCAGCAGCCCTCCTGACCTGTACCAAGAGACCCAGTACTTC. The full variable domain, its missing parts supplied by reference TRBV7-2 and TRBJ2-5, is GAGVSQSPSNKVTEKGKDVELRCDPISGHTALYWYRQSLGQGLEFLIYFQGNSAPDKSGLPSDRFSAERTGGSVSTLTIQRTQQEDSAVYLCASSPPDLYQETQYFGPGTRLLVL.

In this sample, this clonotype turned up many times. V usage is TRBV7-2 and J usage is TRBJ1-1; unclear D gene. V lost 6 bases, J lost 0 bases, and 8 bases lay in between. CDR1 is SGHTA, CDR2 FQGNSA, per germline. The CDR3 extends over 13 amino acids. In DNA, the CDR3 is TGTGCCAGCAGAGCACACATGAACACTGAAGCTTTCTTT. This gives the protein CASRAHMNTEAFF.

The V and J genes are TRBV5-1 and TRBJ2-1, with D unresolved. V was cut by 4 bases and J by 10 bases, with 15 bases left in between. Germline CDR1 SGHRS, CDR2 YFSETQ. This CDR3 contains 13 residues. CDR3 DNA: TGCGCCAGCAGCCCGTCACCCACAGAGGAGCAGTTCTTC. Protein product: CASSPSPTEEQFF.

J is TRBJ2-5 and V is TRBV28; D unclear. V lost 7 bases and J lost 9, with 21 bases in between. The germline gives CDR1 MDHEN, CDR2 SYDVKM. The CDR3 contains 14 residues. CDR3 protein: CASNLPAVPESQYF. The CDR3 nucleotides read TGTGCCAGCAACCTACCGGCCGTCCCGGAATCCCAGTACTTC.

The chain combines TRBV6-2 or TRBV6-3 with TRBJ2-1, with 8 bases that match TRBD2. Per the germline V gene, CDR1 is MNHEY and CDR2 is SVGEGT. The CDR3 runs 16 residues. With V trimmed by 3 bases and J by 11 bases, 15 bases remained unmatched. CDR3 DNA sequence: TGTGCCAGCAGTTATGGGGTAGCGGGGACTCGGGGTCAGCAGTTCTTC. It is translated as CASSYGVAGTRGQQFF.

Notes on this clonotype: A much bigger clone sits one base away, suggesting this may be a read error. V is TRBV10-3 and J is TRBJ1-2, with a possible D match to TRBD1 (6 bases). Per germline, CDR1 ENHRY and CDR2 SYGVKD. V was clipped by 6 bases and J by 2 bases, with 10 bases between them. The CDR3 is made up of 13 amino acids. The chain's CDR3 is CAIREDRNYGYTF. DNA of the CDR3: TGTGCCATCAGGGAAGACAGGAACTATGGCTACACCTTC.

V is TRBV12-3 or TRBV12-4 and J is TRBJ1-1, with TRBD1 matching 11 bases. Losses at the gene ends were 6 bases for V and 5 bases for J; bases not matched to a gene: 5. CDR3 length: 14 residues. CDR3 amino acids: CASSGQGASTEAFF. DNA for the CDR3: TGTGCCAGCAGCGGACAGGGGGCCAGTACTGAAGCTTTCTTT.

This chain's CDR3 is CASRGIVSDTQYF. In nucleotides, the CDR3 is TGCGCCAGCCGAGGGATCGTGTCAGATACGCAGTATTTT. The chain recombines TRBV5-1 with TRBJ2-3, with D perhaps matching TRBD2 (5 bases). Trimming stripped 7 bases from V and 4 bases from J, with 13 bases between. The CDR3 consists of 13 residues. Germline CDR1 SGHRS, CDR2 YFSETQ.

This chain connects TRBV6-6 to TRBJ2-2, with TRBD1 matching over 9 bases. Germline V gene data show CDR1 as MNHNY and CDR2 as SVGAGI (reference sequence). The V segment lost 7 bases and the J segment 3 bases; nucleotides outside the gene matches: 9. This CDR3 region has 16 residues. The CDR3 region has the DNA TGTGCCAGCAACCAATATGGACAGGGGTACACCGGGGAGCTGTTTTTT. Its translation: CASNQYGQGYTGELFF.

V gene TRBV4-3 combines with J gene TRBJ1-1, with D perhaps TRBD1 (6 bases). Trimming pared 0 bases from V and 1 base from J, leaving 15 bases between. The V gene's germline CDR1 is LGHNA and CDR2 YSLEER. The CDR3 extends over 17 amino acids. CDR3 coding DNA: TGCGCCAGCAGCCAAGAGCAGGGGCCATTCGCGAACACTGAAGCTTTCTTT. Translation: CASSQEQGPFANTEAFF.

V is TRBV20-1 and J is TRBJ2-1; D ambiguous. The germline V and J ends were trimmed by 3 bases and 0 bases, with 15 bases remaining between them. The CDR3 totals 16 residues. Germline V gives CDR1 DFQATT, CDR2 SNEGSKA (reference sequence). The CDR3, as DNA: TGCAGTGCTAGCGCCCCTTGGGGAAGCTCCTACAATGAGCAGTTCTTC. Residues: CSASAPWGSSYNEQFF.

This clonotype appeared a few times. J is TRBJ1-2 and V is TRBV11-2, with no clear D. V dropped 5 bases and J dropped 2 bases, with 15 bases sitting between them. The CDR3 extends over 15 amino acids. Germline V gives CDR1 SGHAT, CDR2 FQNNGV. CDR3 loop: CASSVLQTRNYGYTF. The CDR3 DNA reads TGTGCCAGCAGCGTTCTGCAGACCAGGAACTATGGCTACACCTTC.

V and J are TRBV10-3 and TRBJ2-5; no clear D. This CDR3 contains 13 residues. Germline CDR1 ENHRY, CDR2 SYGVKD. The V end lost 4 bases, the J end lost 2 bases, and 8 bases lay between the germline ends. CDR3 bases: TGTGCCATCAGTGTTGAGGATCAAGAGACCCAGTACTTC. It encodes CAISVEDQETQYF.

The chain links TRBV20-1 to TRBJ2-5; D could derive from TRBD1 or TRBD2 (5 bases each). This CDR3 spans 14 amino acids. The germline CDR1 and CDR2 sequences are DFQATT and SNEGSKA (reference sequence). V lost 0 bases, J lost 11 bases, and 19 bases lay in between. CDR3 sequence (DNA): TGCAGTGCTAGAGAACCCTGGCCGGGACCAATGCAGTACTTC. Translated, it gives CSAREPWPGPMQYF.

The chain combines TRBV7-9 with TRBJ2-1, with D possibly being TRBD2 (7 bases). Germline V CDR1 and CDR2: SEHNR, FQNEAQ (reference sequence). V was shortened by 3 bases and J by 0 bases, with 21 bases between the two germline ends. This CDR3 comprises 19 residues. This CDR3 reads CASSFFRGLADSSYNEQFF. CDR3 coding DNA: TGTGCCAGCAGCTTCTTTCGAGGGCTAGCGGACAGCTCCTACAATGAGCAGTTCTTC.

The chain has TRBV2 and TRBJ2-7; D call uncertain. The end of the DNA aligns better with TRBJ2-5, so the J call may be wrong. This CDR3 spans 14 amino acids. Germline V gene lookup returns CDR1 SNHLY and CDR2 FYNNEI. As DNA, the CDR3 is TGTGCCAGCAGTGGCTCCCGGCGAAAAGAGACCCAGTACTTC. This encodes CASSGSRRKETQYF.

This clonotype has at least ten counts. The genes are TRBV9 and TRBJ2-1, with 15 bases fitting TRBD2. The germline CDR1 and CDR2 sequences are SGDLS and YYNGEE. V lost 2 bases, J lost 7 bases, and 4 bases stayed unmatched. The CDR3 runs 16 residues. In DNA form, the CDR3 reads TGTGCCAGCAGCGTCGGACTAGCGGGGGGGCAGAATGAGCAGTTCTTC. Amino acids: CASSVGLAGGQNEQFF.

In DNA, the CDR3 is TGTGCCAGCAGTTACTCACCCTTGGCAGGGAAGGGCAATGAGCAGTTCTTC. Its protein is CASSYSPLAGKGNEQFF. The genes are TRBV6-2 or TRBV6-3 and TRBJ2-1; perhaps TRBD1 as D (5 bases). Germline CDR1 reads MNHEY; CDR2 reads SVGEGT. With 0 bases removed from V and 6 bases from J, the gap between germline ends came to 18 bases. CDR3 length: 17 residues.

This clonotype has a handful of counts. Its ends do not fully match the called genes, so a read error is possible. This chain joins TRBV7-8 and TRBJ1-6; D is unclear. Per the germline V gene, CDR1 is SGHVS and CDR2 is FQNEAQ. The CDR3 runs 13 residues. The CDR3 loop reads CASTLDHNSPLHF. The CDR3 DNA reads TGTGCCAGCACCTTAGACCATAATTCACCCCTCCACTTT.

This clonotype was counted only a few times. The genes are TRBV3-1 and TRBJ2-5, with D uncertain. The CDR3 has 15 residues. In germline, CDR1 is LGHDT, CDR2 YNNKEL (reference sequence). V was clipped by 0 bases and J by 2 bases, with 10 bases between them. The CDR3 reads CASSQDYRSQETQYF. CDR3 in DNA: TGTGCCAGCAGCCAAGATTACCGATCTCAAGAGACCCAGTACTTC.

This chain joins TRBV7-2 and TRBJ1-4, with 8 bases fitting TRBD1. The CDR3 runs to 15 residues. Germline lookup yields CDR1 SGHTA and CDR2 FQGNSA. J lost 5 bases, V lost 5 bases, and 7 bases had no gene match. The CDR3 sequence: CASSPQGAMNEKLFF. The CDR3 coding sequence is TGTGCCAGCAGCCCGCAGGGGGCGATGAATGAAAAACTGTTTTTT.

This clonotype appeared a few times. The chain couples TRBV4-2 to TRBJ2-3; D tentatively reads TRBD1 or TRBD2 (5 bases each). Germline CDR1 is LGHNA and CDR2 is YNFKEQ. The CDR3 has 14 residues. Deletions cut 0 bases from V and 5 bases from J, with 9 bases between. In nucleotides, the CDR3 is TGTGCCAGCAGCCAAGATTCGGGACGAGATACGCAGTATTTT. Protein product: CASSQDSGRDTQYF.

This clonotype was seen a handful of times. One junction end disagrees with the germline gene, perhaps due to a read error. The CDR3 region is CAISESRTGGGNERFF. Here the CDR3 DNA reads TGTGCCATCAGTGAATCCCGGACAGGAGGAGGGAATGAGCGGTTCTTC. The chain recombines TRBV10-3 with TRBJ2-1, with a tentative D call TRBD1 (7 bases). Germline CDR1 ENHRY, CDR2 SYGVKD. The CDR3 sequence is 16 residues long.

The chain has TRBV28 and TRBJ1-5; 7 nucleotides line up with TRBD1. V gave up 6 bases and J gave up 6 bases; unmatched junction bases: 11. CDR3 length: 15 amino acids. The germline V gene encodes CDR1 MDHEN and CDR2 SYDVKM. The CDR3 spells CASRTLDRVGQPQHF. The CDR3 nucleotides read TGTGCCAGCAGGACTCTCGACAGGGTCGGTCAGCCCCAGCATTTT. The full variable domain, in which reference TRBV28 and TRBJ1-5 provide the parts outside the CDR3, is DVKVTQSSRYLVKRTGEKVFLECVQDMDHENMFWYRQDPGLGLRLIYFSYDVKMKEKGDIPEGYSVSREKKERFSLILESASTNQTSMYLCASRTLDRVGQPQHFGDGTRLSIL.

V is TRBV6-5 and J is TRBJ2-5; D may correspond to TRBD1 or TRBD2 (5 bases each). The V end was cut by 3 bases, the J end by 11 bases, with 22 bases between. CDR3 size: 15 residues. The germline V gene encodes CDR1 MNHEY and CDR2 SVGAGI. The CDR3 nucleotides read TGTGCCAGCAGTTATGGGGTCGTCGTCTTGGGGGAGCAGTACTTC. It specifies CASSYGVVVLGEQYF.